This TCR beta chain comes out of a study of blood T cells in healthy people across ages. Study outcomes and limitations: From one million sequenced T cells, diversity estimates were lower bounds.

A note on this clonotype: Its antigen is undetermined.

Germline values: CDR1 DFQATT, CDR2 SNEGSKA (reference sequence). The CDR3 has 14 amino acids. The second PCR ran roughly 6 to 11 cycles with a sample-barcoded 5' primer and J-beta primers. TCRdb analysed the 5' RACE reads with MiXCR anew, one entry per CDR3 protein. Altogether some 900,000 distinct CDR3 sequences are present, under 50% being singletons, with the ten largest covering about an eighth. This chain joins TRBV20-1 and TRBJ2-7, with TRBD2 as a possible D gene (5 bases). Gene TRBJ2-5 matches the end of the DNA better, so the J call may be wrong. The specimen was blood. This receptor was obtained from a man in his thirties or forties in good health. Here the CDR3 reads CSAGEFREEETQYF. CDR3 in DNA: TGCAGTGCCGGAGAATTTCGGGAAGAAGAGACCCAGTACTTC.